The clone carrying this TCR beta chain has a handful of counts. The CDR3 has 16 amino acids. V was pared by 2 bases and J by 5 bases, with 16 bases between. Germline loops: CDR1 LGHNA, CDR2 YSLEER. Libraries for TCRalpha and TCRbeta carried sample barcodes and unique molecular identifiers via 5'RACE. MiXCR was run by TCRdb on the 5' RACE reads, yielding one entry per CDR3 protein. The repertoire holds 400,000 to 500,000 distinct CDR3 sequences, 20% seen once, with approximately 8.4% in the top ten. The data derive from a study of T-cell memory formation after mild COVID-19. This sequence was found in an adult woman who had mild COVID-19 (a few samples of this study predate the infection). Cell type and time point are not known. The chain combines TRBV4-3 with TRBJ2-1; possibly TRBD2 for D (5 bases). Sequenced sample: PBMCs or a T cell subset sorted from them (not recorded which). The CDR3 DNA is TGCGCCAGCAGCCAATATCCCGATAGCGCCAACAATGAGCAGTTCTTC. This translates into CASSQYPDSANNEQFF.